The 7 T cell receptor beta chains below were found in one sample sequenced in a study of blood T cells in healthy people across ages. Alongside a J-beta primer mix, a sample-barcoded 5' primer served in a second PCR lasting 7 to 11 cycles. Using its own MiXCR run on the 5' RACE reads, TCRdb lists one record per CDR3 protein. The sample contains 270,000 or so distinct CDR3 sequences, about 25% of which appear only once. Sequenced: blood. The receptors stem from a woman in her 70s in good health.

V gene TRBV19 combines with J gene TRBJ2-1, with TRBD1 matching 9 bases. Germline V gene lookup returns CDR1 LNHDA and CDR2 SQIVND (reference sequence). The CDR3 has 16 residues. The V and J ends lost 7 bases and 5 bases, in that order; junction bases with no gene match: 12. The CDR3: CASNPRGTGSNNEQFF. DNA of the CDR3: TGTGCCAGTAACCCTAGGGGGACAGGGTCCAACAATGAGCAGTTCTTC.

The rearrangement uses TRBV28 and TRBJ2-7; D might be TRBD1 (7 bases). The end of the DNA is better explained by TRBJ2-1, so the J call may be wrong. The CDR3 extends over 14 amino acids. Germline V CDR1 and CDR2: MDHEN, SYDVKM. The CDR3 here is CASSQSHRGGEQFF. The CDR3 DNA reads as TGTGCCAGCAGCCAGTCCCACAGGGGAGGTGAGCAGTTCTTC.

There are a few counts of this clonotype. The CDR3 loop reads CASSLQGYTDTQYF. CDR3 bases: TGTGCCAGCAGCTTGCAGGGTTACACAGATACGCAGTATTTT. The genes are TRBV7-3 and TRBJ2-3, with a tentative D call TRBD1 (5 bases). Trimming removed 3 bases from V and 2 bases from J, with 9 bases in between. From germline, CDR1 is SGHTA and CDR2 FQGTGA. The CDR3 extends over 14 amino acids.

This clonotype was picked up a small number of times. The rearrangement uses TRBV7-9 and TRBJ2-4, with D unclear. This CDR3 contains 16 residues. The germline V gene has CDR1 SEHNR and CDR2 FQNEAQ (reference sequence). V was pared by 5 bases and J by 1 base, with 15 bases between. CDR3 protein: CASSPREVHAKNIQYF. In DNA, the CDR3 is TGTGCCAGCAGCCCCCGAGAGGTTCACGCCAAAAACATTCAGTACTTC.

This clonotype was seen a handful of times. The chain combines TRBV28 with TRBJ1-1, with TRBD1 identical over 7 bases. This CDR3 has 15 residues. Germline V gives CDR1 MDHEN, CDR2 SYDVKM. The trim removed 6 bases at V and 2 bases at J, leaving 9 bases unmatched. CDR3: CASRPGGTVNTEAFF. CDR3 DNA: TGTGCCAGCAGGCCGGGCGGGACAGTTAACACTGAAGCTTTCTTT.

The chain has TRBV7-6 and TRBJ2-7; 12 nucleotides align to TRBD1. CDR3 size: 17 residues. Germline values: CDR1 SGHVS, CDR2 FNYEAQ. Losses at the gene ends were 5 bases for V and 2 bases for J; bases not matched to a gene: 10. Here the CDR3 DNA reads TGTGCCAGCAGCCCTAGAGGGACAGGGGGCTCCCCCTACGAGCAGTACTTC. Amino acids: CASSPRGTGGSPYEQYF.

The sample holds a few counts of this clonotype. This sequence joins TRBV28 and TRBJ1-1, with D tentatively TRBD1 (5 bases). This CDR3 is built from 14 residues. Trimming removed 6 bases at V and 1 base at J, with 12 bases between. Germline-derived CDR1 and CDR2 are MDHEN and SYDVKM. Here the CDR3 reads CASRGPTGNTEAFF. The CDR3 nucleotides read TGTGCCAGCAGAGGCCCCACAGGGAACACTGAAGCTTTCTTT.